These 15 T cell receptor beta chains share one sample of origin, sequenced in a study of blood T cell repertoires in COVID-19. Clones were sequenced by immunoSEQ multiplex PCR, and TCRdb holds only the in-frame ones, with some missing. Of 9,000 to 10,000 clones listed, just over 75% are singletons. The material sequenced was peripheral blood. The receptors come from a human donor in a cohort sampled during active COVID-19.

The chain recombines TRBV11-2 with TRBJ1-1, with D maybe TRBD1 (6 bases). This CDR3 comprises 16 residues. CDR1 and CDR2 (germline): SGHAT, FQNNGV. The V end was cut by 3 bases, the J end by 3 bases, with 17 bases between. Here the CDR3 DNA reads TGTGCCAGCAGCTTCATTGGGGGGGGCAAATACACTGAAGCTTTCTTT. Its translation is CASSFIGGGKYTEAFF.

The chain combines TRBV19 with TRBJ2-2; D unclear. Germline loops: CDR1 LNHDA, CDR2 SQIVND (reference sequence). The CDR3 runs 15 residues. The V end was cut by 3 bases, the J end by 0 bases, with 8 bases between. CDR3 amino acids: CASSIGQANTGELFF. In DNA, the CDR3 is TGTGCCAGTAGTATTGGCCAGGCGAACACCGGGGAGCTGTTTTTT.

The chain couples TRBV5-8 to TRBJ2-6; 7 bases align to TRBD2. After removal of 1 base from V and 4 bases from J, the junction contained 8 bases not matched to a gene. Germline V gene data show CDR1 as SGHTS and CDR2 as YDEGEE. The CDR3 extends over 17 amino acids. For the CDR3, the DNA is TGTGCCAGCAGCTTGCGGGGGGTACTAGCCGGGGCCAACGTCCTGACTTTC. Protein sequence: CASSLRGVLAGANVLTF.

V is TRBV6-4 and J is TRBJ2-1; 10 bases are a match to TRBD2. Trimming cost V 6 bases and J 5 bases; bases outside gene matches: 4. Germline-derived CDR1 and CDR2 are MRHNA and SNTAGT. CDR3 length: 14 residues. CDR3 in DNA: TGTGCCAGCAGGAGGCTAGCGGGGGACAATGAGCAGTTCTTC. Amino acids: CASRRLAGDNEQFF.

The CDR3 DNA is TGTGCCAGCAGTTACTCGTCAGGGGGCGTCTTTTCACCCCTCCACTTT. Its translation: CASSYSSGGVFSPLHF. V usage is TRBV6-5 and J usage is TRBJ1-6; 8 nucleotides line up with TRBD1. Per the germline V gene, CDR1 is MNHEY and CDR2 is SVGAGI. V trimming: 0 bases; J trimming: 9 bases; junction bases outside the gene matches: 7. This CDR3 contains 16 residues.

The V gene is TRBV6-5, the J gene TRBJ2-7; 7 bases are shared with TRBD1. Germline trimming cut 0 bases from V and 4 bases from J; bases unmatched to any gene: 3. The CDR3 extends over 14 amino acids. CDR1 is MNHEY, CDR2 SVGAGI, per germline. The CDR3 sequence is CASSYSGTEYEQYF. The DNA for the CDR3 is TGTGCCAGCAGTTACTCCGGGACAGAGTACGAGCAGTACTTC.

The chain has TRBV18 and TRBJ2-7; the match to TRBD2 covers 8 bases. CDR1 and CDR2 from the germline V gene are KGHSH and LQKENI. The CDR3 is 14 residues long. V was clipped by 4 bases and J by 1 base; unmatched bases: 3. Here the CDR3 reads CASSQTSGSYEQYF. DNA of the CDR3: TGTGCCAGCTCACAAACTAGCGGTTCCTACGAGCAGTACTTC. The full variable domain, in which reference TRBV18 and TRBJ2-7 provide the parts outside the CDR3, is NAGVMQNPRHLVRRRGQEARLRCSPMKGHSHVYWYRQLPEEGLKFMVYLQKENIIDESGMPKERFSAEFPKEGPSILRIQQVVRGDSAAYFCASSQTSGSYEQYFGPGTRLTVT.

This clone was seen a handful of times. This chain connects TRBV5-1 to TRBJ1-2; 8 positions match TRBD1. The trim removed 4 bases at V and 3 bases at J, leaving 14 bases unmatched. CDR1 and CDR2 (germline): SGHRS, YFSETQ. This CDR3 spans 17 amino acids. Here the CDR3 DNA reads TGCGCCAGCAGCAGAGGGGACAGGACTCTTACTGACTATGGCTACACCTTC. Translating gives CASSRGDRTLTDYGYTF.

V is TRBV28 and J is TRBJ1-6; no definite D call. CDR1 is MDHEN, CDR2 SYDVKM, per germline. V gave up 8 bases and J gave up 6 bases, with 11 bases separating them. The CDR3 extends over 13 amino acids. In DNA, the CDR3 is TGTGCCAGCGGGCCAGGCATTAATTCACCCCTCCACTTT. It translates to CASGPGINSPLHF.

J is TRBJ1-5 and V is TRBV29-1, with a possible D match to TRBD1 (6 bases). The CDR3 spans 13 residues. Germline CDR1 reads SQVTM; CDR2 reads ANQGSEA. Trimming removed 6 bases from V and 4 bases from J, with 13 bases in between. The CDR3 loop reads CSVTDSYNQPQHF. CDR3 bases: TGCAGCGTCACGGACAGCTATAATCAGCCCCAGCATTTT.

This chain uses TRBV9 with TRBJ2-7, with TRBD1 as a possible D gene (6 bases). Trimming took off 7 bases at V and 5 bases at J, with 25 bases between the two ends. CDR1 and CDR2 from the germline V gene are SGDLS and YYNGEE. The CDR3 length is 16 residues. CDR3 nucleotides: TGTGCCAGCGCCCCAGGGGATAGTTCCCTACTCGACGAGCAGTACTTC. Amino acids: CASAPGDSSLLDEQYF.

This clone has a handful of counts. V gene TRBV9 combines with J gene TRBJ2-7; D is undetermined. There are 16 residues in the CDR3. CDR1 is SGDLS, CDR2 YYNGEE, per germline. V dropped 7 bases and J dropped 0 bases, with 20 bases sitting between them. For the CDR3, the DNA is TGTGCCAGCCCAGATCCCTTGCCAGGTCCCTCCTACGAGCAGTACTTC. This translates into CASPDPLPGPSYEQYF.

The chain combines TRBV7-9 with TRBJ1-6, with 7 bases identical to TRBD1. The CDR3 contains 15 residues. Germline CDR1 reads SEHNR; CDR2 reads FQNEAQ (reference sequence). The V gene end was trimmed by 1 base and the J gene end by 6 bases; junction bases not matched to a gene: 3. The CDR3 nucleotides read TGTGCCAGCAGCTTAGGGGGACAGAGTAATTCACCCCTCCACTTT. Protein product: CASSLGGQSNSPLHF.

The V and J genes are TRBV11-2 and TRBJ2-3; D unclear. This CDR3 region has 14 residues. V was cut by 7 bases and J by 3 bases, with 14 bases left in between. The V gene's germline CDR1 is SGHAT and CDR2 FQNNGV. CDR3 sequence: CASTTNYQTDTQYF. CDR3 in DNA: TGTGCCAGCACCACGAACTATCAAACAGATACGCAGTATTTT.

V gene TRBV7-9 combines with J gene TRBJ1-4; the match to TRBD1 covers 7 bases. After removal of 2 bases from V and 7 bases from J, the junction contained 13 bases not matched to a gene. Per the germline V gene, CDR1 is SEHNR and CDR2 is FQNEAQ (reference sequence). There are 17 residues in the CDR3. This CDR3 is CASSLMSGGRSAEKLFF. Written as DNA, the CDR3 is TGTGCCAGCAGCTTAATGTCAGGGGGGCGGAGTGCTGAAAAACTGTTTTTT.